What follows is one T cell receptor beta chain and its context. Its antigen is not identified. The germline V gene encodes CDR1 MNHEY and CDR2 SVGAGI. Germline trimming cut 8 bases from V and 7 bases from J; bases unmatched to any gene: 9. The CDR3 totals 14 residues. The authors incorporated unique molecular identifiers into the TCR beta cDNA libraries. TCRdb re-called the PCR reads through MiXCR, storing one row per CDR3 protein. The table includes about 770,000 distinct CDR3 sequences, approximately 44% detected once. This sample is part of a study of post-analysis software for immune sequencing data. Across the study: There were relapsing-remitting, secondary progressive and progressive-relapsing multiple sclerosis among the disease courses included. Study-wide results and limits: Multiple sclerosis was associated with a significant reduction in normalized Chao1 diversity relative to controls. Roughly five TRBV segments occurring more often in patients than controls included TRBV5-6, TRBV5-1 and TRBV20-1.

V gene TRBV6-5 combines with J gene TRBJ2-1; 9 bases line up with TRBD1. The specimen was blood. This TCR derives from a girl aged 5 to 17 with multiple sclerosis. In DNA form, the CDR3 reads TGTGCCAGCCAACCGGGACAGGGTTTTAATGAGCAGTTCTTC. Translating it yields CASQPGQGFNEQFF.